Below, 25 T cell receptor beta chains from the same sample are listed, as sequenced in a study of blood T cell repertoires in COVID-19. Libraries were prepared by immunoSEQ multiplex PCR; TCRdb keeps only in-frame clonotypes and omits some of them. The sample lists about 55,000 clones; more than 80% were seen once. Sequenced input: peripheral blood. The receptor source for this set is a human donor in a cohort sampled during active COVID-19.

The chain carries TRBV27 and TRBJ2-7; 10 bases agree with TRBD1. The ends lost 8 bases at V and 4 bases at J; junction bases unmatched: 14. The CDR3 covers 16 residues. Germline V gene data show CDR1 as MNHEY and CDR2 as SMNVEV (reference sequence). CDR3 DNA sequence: TGTGCCAGCGCGCTTCAGCGGGACAGGGGTACGTACGAGCAGTACTTC. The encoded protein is CASALQRDRGTYEQYF.

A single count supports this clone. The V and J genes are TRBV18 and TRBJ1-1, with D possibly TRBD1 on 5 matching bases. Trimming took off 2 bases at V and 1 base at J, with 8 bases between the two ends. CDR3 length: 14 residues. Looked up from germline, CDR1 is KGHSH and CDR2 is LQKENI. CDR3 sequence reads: CASSPGQPNTEAFF. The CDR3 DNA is TGTGCCAGCTCACCAGGACAACCGAACACTGAAGCTTTCTTT.

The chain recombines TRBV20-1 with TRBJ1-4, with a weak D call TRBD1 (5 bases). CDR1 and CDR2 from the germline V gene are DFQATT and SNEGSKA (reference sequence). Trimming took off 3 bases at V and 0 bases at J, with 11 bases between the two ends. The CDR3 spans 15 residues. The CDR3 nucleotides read TGCAGTGCTAGTGATTCGGGGGCAACTAATGAAAAACTGTTTTTT. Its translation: CSASDSGATNEKLFF.

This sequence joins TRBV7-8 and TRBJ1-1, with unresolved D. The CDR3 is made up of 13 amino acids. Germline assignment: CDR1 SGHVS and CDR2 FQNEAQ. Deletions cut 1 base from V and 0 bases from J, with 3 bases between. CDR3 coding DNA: TGTGCCAGCAGCTTAGTAGTGAACACTGAAGCTTTCTTT. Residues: CASSLVVNTEAFF.

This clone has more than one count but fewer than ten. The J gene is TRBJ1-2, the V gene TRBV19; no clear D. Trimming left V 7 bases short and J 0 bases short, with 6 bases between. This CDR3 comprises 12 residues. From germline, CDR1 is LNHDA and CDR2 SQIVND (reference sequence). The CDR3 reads CASMVANYGYTF. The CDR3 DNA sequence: TGTGCCAGTATGGTAGCTAACTATGGCTACACCTTC.

CDR3 amino acids: CASSKQGNQPQHF. The CDR3 nucleotides are TGTGCCAGCAGCAAGCAGGGCAATCAGCCCCAGCATTTT. The genes are TRBV7-2 and TRBJ1-5; D is undetermined. CDR1 SGHTA and CDR2 FQGNSA come from the germline V gene. The ends were cut back, 5 bases at V and 2 bases at J, with 7 bases in the middle. The CDR3 runs to 13 residues.

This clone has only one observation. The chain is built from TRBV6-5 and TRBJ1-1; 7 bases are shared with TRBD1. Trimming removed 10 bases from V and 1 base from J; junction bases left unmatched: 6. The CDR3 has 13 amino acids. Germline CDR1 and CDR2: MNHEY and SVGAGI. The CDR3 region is CATQGRENTEAFF. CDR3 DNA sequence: TGTGCCACACAGGGGAGAGAGAACACTGAAGCTTTCTTT.

CDR3 amino acids: CASSLVRYEQYF. For the CDR3, the DNA is TGTGCCAGCAGCTTGGTCCGCTACGAGCAGTACTTC. The chain combines TRBV5-8 with TRBJ2-7; D remains unclear. Looked up from germline, CDR1 is SGHTS and CDR2 is YDEGEE. CDR3 length: 12 amino acids. The V and J ends lost 0 bases and 3 bases respectively, with 4 bases between them.

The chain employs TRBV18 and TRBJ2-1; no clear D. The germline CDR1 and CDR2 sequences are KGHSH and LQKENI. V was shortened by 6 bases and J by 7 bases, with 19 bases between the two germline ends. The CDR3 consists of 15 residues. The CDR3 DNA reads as TGTGCCAGCTCTCCTGGGCTGGAAAGGAAGAATGAGCAGTTCTTC. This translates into CASSPGLERKNEQFF.

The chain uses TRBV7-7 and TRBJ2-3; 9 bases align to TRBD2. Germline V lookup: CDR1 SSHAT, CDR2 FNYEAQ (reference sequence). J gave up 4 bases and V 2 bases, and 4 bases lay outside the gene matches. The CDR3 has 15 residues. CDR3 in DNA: TGTGCCAGCAGCTTATCAGCGGGAGGCCCAGATACGCAGTATTTT. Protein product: CASSLSAGGPDTQYF.

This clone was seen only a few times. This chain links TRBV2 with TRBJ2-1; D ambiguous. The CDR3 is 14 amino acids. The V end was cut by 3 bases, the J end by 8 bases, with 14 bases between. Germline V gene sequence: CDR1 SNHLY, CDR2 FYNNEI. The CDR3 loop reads CASSEYLINYEQFF. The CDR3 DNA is TGTGCCAGCAGTGAGTACCTTATAAACTATGAGCAGTTCTTC.

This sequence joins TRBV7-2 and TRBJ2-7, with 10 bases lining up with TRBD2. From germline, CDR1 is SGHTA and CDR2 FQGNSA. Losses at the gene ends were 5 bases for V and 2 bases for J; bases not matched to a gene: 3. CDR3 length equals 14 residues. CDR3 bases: TGTGCCAGCAGCCGGACTAGCGGTCCCTACGAGCAGTACTTC. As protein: CASSRTSGPYEQYF.

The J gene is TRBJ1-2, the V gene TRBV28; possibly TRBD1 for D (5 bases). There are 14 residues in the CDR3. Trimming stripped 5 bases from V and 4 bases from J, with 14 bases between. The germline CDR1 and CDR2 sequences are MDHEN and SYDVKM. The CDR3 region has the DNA TGTGCCAGCAGTCTGGGAGGGGCCGTCTATGGCTACACCTTC. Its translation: CASSLGGAVYGYTF.

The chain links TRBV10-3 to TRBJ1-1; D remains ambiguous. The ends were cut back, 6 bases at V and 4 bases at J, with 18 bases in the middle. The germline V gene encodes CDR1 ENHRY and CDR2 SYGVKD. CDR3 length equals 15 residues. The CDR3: CAIRREARRSTEAFF. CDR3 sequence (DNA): TGTGCCATCAGGAGGGAGGCCCGGCGGAGCACTGAAGCTTTCTTT.

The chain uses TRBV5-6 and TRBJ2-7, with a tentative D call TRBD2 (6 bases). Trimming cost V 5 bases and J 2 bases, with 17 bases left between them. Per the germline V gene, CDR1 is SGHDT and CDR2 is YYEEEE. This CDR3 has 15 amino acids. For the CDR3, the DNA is TGTGCCAGCAGTCTCTTCGGGGGTGGCGCCTACGAGCAGTACTTC. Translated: CASSLFGGGAYEQYF.

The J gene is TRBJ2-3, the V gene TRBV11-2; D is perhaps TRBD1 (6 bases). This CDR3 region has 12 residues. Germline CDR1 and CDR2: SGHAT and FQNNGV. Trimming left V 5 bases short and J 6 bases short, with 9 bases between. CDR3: CASSPRGDTQYF. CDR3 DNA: TGTGCCAGCAGCCCAAGGGGGGATACGCAGTATTTT.

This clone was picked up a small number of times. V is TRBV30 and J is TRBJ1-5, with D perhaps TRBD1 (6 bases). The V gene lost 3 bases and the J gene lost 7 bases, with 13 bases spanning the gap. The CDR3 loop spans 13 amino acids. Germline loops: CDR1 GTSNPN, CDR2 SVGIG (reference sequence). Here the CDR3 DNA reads TGTGCCTGGAGCAACAGGGCCGAACAGCCCCAGCATTTT. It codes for CAWSNRAEQPQHF.

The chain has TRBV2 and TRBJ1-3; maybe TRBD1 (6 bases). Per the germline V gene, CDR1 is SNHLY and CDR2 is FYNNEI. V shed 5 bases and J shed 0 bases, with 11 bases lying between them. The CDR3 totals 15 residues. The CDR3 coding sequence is TGTGCCAGCAGTCGACAGGCCGACTCTGGAAACACCATATATTTT. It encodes CASSRQADSGNTIYF.

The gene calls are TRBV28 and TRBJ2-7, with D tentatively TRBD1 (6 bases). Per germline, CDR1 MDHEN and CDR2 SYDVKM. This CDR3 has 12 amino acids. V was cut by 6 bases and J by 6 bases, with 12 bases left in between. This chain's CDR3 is CASSVGATEQYF. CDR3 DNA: TGTGCCAGCAGCGTGGGGGCTACCGAGCAGTACTTC.

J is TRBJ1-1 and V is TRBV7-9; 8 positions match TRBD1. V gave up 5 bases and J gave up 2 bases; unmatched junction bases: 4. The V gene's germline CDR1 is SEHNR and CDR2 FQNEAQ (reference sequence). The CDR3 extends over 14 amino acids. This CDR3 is CASSPQGANTEAFF. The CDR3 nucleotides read TGTGCCAGCAGCCCTCAGGGGGCAAACACTGAAGCTTTCTTT.

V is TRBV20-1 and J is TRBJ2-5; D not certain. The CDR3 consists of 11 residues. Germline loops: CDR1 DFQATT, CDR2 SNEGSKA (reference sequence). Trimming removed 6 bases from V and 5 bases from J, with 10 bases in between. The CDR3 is CSAPVRETQYF. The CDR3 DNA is TGCAGTGCCCCGGTTCGGGAGACCCAGTACTTC.

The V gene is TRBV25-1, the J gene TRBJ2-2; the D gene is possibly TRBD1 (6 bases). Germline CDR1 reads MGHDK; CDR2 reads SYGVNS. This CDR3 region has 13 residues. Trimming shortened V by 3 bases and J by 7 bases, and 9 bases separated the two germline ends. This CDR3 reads CASSDPDSGELFF. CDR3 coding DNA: TGTGCCAGCAGTGACCCGGACAGCGGGGAGCTGTTTTTT.

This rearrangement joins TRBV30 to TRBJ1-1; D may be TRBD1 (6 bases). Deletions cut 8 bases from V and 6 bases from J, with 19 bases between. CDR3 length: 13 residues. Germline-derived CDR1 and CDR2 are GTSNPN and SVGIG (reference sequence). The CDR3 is CAEARGGASEAFF. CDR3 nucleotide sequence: TGTGCCGAGGCCCGAGGGGGGGCATCTGAAGCTTTCTTT.

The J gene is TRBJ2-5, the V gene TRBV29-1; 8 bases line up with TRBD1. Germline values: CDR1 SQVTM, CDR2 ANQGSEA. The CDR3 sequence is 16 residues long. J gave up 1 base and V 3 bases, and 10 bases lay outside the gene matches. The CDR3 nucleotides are TGCAGCGTTGAGTCGCCTTCCGGGACAGGCCAAGAGACCCAGTACTTC. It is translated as CSVESPSGTGQETQYF.

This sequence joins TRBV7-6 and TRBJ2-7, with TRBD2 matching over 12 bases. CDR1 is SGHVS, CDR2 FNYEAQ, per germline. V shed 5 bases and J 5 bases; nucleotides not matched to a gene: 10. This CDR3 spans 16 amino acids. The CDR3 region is CASSHPLAGGYHEQYF. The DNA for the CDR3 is TGTGCCAGCAGCCACCCGCTAGCGGGAGGGTACCACGAGCAGTACTTC.